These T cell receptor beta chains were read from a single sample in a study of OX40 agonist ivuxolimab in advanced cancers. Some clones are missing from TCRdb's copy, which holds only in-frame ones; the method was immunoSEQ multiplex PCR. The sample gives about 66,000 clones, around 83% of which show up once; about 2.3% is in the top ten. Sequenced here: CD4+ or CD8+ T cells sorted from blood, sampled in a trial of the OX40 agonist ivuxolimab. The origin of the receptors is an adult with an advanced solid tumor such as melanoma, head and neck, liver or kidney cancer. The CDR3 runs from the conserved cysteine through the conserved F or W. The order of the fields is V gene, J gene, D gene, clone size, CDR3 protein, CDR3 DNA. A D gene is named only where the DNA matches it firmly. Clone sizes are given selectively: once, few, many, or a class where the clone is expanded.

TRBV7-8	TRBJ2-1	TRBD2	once	CASSPSGGSYNEQFF	TGTGCCAGCAGTCCCAGCGGGGGCTCCTACAATGAGCAGTTCTTC
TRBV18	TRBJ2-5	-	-	CASSPPSEGETQYF	TGTGCCAGCTCACCACCTAGCGAGGGGGAGACCCAGTACTTC
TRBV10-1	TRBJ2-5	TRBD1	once	CASRTGAQETQYF	TGCGCCAGCCGGACAGGGGCCCAAGAGACCCAGTACTTC
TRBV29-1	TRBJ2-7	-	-	CSAGGGGLLYEQYF	TGCAGCGCCGGAGGAGGGGGGCTTCTCTACGAGCAGTACTTC
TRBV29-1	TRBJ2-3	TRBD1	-	CSVDRGNTQYF	TGCAGCGTGGACAGGGGAAATACGCAGTATTTT
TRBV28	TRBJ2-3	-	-	CASTGTFFSPSPTDTQYF	TGTGCCAGCACCGGGACTTTTTTTTCCCCGTCCCCGACAGATACGCAGTATTTT
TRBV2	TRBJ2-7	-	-	CASSLNEQYF	TGTGCCAGCAGCCTAAACGAGCAGTACTTC
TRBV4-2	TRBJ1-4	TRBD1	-	CASSQSTTGGEEKLFF	TGTGCCAGCAGCCAATCGACGACAGGGGGCGAAGAAAAACTGTTTTTT
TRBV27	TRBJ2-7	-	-	CASSLSLISYEQYF	TGTGCCAGCAGTTTATCCCTTATCTCCTACGAGCAGTACTTC
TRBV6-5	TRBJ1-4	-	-	CASRQDGVNEKLFF	TGTGCCAGCAGGCAGGACGGAGTTAATGAAAAACTGTTTTTT
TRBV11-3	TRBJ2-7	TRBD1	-	CASSPRGQGSSYEQYF	TGTGCCAGCAGCCCCCGCGGACAGGGAAGCTCCTACGAGCAGTACTTC
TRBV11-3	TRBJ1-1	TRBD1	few	CASSLERTGAEAFF	TGTGCCAGCAGCTTAGAGAGGACAGGAGCTGAAGCTTTCTTT
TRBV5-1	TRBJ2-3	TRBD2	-	CASSWTTSLADTQYF	TGCGCCAGCAGCTGGACGACTAGCTTGGCAGATACGCAGTATTTT
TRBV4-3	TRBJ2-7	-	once	CASSQALPSVPYEQYF	TGCGCCAGCAGCCAAGCTTTGCCTAGCGTACCCTACGAGCAGTACTTC
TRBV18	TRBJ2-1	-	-	CASSPGGIGSYNEQFF	TGTGCCAGCTCACCTGGTGGTATAGGGTCCTACAATGAGCAGTTCTTC
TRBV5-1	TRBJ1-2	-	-	CASSFDRAYTF	TGCGCCAGCAGCTTTGACAGAGCATACACCTTC
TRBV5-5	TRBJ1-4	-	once	CASSSREEKLFF	TGTGCCAGCAGCTCAAGGGAGGAAAAACTGTTTTTT